This T cell receptor (beta chain) was identified in a study of CD8 T cells in Susac syndrome. General study results and limits: Maximal CD8+ clonal expansion in Susac was observed within TEMRA cells and among active patients.

RNA in amounts of roughly 0.5 to 1 ug was reverse transcribed with random hexamers. TCRdb re-called the immunoSEQ multiplex PCR reads with MiXCR, one entry per CDR3 protein. The data contain around 95,000 distinct CDR3 sequences, around 95% of them singletons. V lost 5 bases and J 0 bases, leaving 11 bases between the germline ends. The CDR3 covers 15 residues. CDR1 and CDR2 (germline): LNHDA, SQIVND (reference sequence). Worth noting for this clonotype: The antigen is undetermined.

CD8+ and CD4+ blood T cells underwent TCR beta sequencing. The sequence came from a human donor with Susac syndrome. The sequencing sample was made of CD8+ T cells from PBMCs. The chain joins TRBV19 to TRBJ1-5; D is unclear. The CDR3 nucleotides are TGTGCCAGTAGTCCAACAAGTTATAGCAATCAGCCCCAGCATTTT. Protein product: CASSPTSYSNQPQHF.